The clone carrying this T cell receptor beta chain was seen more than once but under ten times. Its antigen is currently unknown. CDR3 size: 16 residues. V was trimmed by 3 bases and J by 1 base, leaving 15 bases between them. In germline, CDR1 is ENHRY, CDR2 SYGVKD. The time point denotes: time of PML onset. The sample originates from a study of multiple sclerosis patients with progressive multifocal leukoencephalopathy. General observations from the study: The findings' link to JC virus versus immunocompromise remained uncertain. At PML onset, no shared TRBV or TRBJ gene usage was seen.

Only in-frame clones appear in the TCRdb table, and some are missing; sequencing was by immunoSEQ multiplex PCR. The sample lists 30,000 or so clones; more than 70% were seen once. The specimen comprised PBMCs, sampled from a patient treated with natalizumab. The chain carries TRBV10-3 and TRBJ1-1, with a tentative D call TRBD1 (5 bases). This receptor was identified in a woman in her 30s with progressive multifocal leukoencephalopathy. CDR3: CAISDQLSRGNTEAFF. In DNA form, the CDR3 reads TGTGCCATCAGTGACCAACTCAGTAGGGGGAACACTGAAGCTTTCTTT.